In this sample, the clone carrying this TCR beta chain turned up a few times. Antigen: not known. The CDR3 contains 13 residues. From germline, CDR1 is DFQATT and CDR2 SNEGSKA (reference sequence). The trim removed 8 bases at V and 2 bases at J, leaving 6 bases unmatched. The sample originates from a study of CD8 T cells in ankylosing spondylitis. Study-level points and caveats: Typical of ankylosing spondylitis blood, it appeared, was a TCR beta motif of several highly homologous variants.

TCRdb itself ran the 5' RACE reads through MiXCR, one entry per CDR3 protein. The sample carries roughly 700,000 distinct CDR3 sequences, roughly 20% recorded once. Sequenced input: blood, either unsorted or a sorted T cell fraction (not recorded which). This chain connects TRBV20-1 to TRBJ2-1; TRBD2 aligns across 7 bases. The source of this sequence is a male donor with ankylosing spondylitis. CDR3 residues: CSSYGTTYNEQFF. CDR3 nucleotides: TGCAGTTCCTATGGGACTACCTACAATGAGCAGTTCTTC.